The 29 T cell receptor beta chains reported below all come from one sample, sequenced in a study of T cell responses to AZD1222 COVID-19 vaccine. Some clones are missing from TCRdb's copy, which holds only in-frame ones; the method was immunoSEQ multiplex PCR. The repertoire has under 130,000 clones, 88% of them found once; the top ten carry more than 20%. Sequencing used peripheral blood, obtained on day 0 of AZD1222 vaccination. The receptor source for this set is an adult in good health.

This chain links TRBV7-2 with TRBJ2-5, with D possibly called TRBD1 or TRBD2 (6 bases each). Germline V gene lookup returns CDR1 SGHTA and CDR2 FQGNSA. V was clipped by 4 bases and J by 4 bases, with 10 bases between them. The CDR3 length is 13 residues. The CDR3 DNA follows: TGTGCCAGCAGCTCCACGGGGGCAGAGACCCAGTACTTC. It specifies CASSSTGAETQYF.

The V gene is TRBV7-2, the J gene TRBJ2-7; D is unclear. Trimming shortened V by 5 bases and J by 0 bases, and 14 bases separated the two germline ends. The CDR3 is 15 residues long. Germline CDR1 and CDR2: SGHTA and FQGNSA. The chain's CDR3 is CASSVTQHGSYEQYF. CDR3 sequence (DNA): TGTGCCAGCAGCGTGACGCAGCACGGCTCCTACGAGCAGTACTTC.

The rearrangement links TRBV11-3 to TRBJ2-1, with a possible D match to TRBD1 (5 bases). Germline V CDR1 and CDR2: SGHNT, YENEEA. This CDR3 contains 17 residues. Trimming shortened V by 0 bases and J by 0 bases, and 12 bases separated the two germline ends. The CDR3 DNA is TGTGCCAGCAGCTTAGAAGGGGCAGCGAGCTCCTACAATGAGCAGTTCTTC. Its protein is CASSLEGAASSYNEQFF.

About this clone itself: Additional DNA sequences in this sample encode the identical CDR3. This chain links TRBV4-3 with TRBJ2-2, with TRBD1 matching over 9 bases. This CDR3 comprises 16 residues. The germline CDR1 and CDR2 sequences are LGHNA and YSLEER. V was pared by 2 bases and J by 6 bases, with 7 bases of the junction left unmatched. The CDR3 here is CASSQPGQGSPGELFF. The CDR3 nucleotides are TGCGCCAGCAGCCAACCGGGACAGGGTAGTCCCGGGGAGCTGTTTTTT.

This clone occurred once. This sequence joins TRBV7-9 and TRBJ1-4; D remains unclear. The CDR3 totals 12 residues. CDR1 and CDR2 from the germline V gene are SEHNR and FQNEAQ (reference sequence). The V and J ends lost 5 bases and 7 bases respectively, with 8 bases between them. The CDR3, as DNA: TGTGCCAGCAGCCTACAAGTTGAAAAACTGTTTTTT. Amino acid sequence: CASSLQVEKLFF.

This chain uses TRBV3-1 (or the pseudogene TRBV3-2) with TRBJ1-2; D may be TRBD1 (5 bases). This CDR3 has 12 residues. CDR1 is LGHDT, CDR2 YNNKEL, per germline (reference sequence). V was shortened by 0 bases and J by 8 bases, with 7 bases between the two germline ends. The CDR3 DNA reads TGTGCCAGCAGCCAAGATAGGGGCGGCTACACCTTC. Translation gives CASSQDRGGYTF.

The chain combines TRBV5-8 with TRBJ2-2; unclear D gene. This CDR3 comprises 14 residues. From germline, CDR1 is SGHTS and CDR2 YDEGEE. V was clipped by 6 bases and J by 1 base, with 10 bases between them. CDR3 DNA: TGTGCCAGCATCGCAAAACAGAACACCGGGGAGCTGTTTTTT. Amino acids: CASIAKQNTGELFF.

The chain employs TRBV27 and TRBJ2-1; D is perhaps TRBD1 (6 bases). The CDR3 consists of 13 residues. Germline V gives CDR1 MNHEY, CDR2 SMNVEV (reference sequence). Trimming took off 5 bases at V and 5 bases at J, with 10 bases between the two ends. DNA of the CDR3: TGTGCCAGCAGTGTACAGGGACACAATGAGCAGTTCTTC. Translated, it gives CASSVQGHNEQFF.

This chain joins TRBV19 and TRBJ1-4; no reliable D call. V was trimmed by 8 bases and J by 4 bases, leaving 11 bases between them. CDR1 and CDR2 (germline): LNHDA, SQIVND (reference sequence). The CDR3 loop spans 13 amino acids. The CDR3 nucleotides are TGTGCCAGTCGAGACGCAAGTAATGAAAAACTGTTTTTT. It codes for CASRDASNEKLFF.

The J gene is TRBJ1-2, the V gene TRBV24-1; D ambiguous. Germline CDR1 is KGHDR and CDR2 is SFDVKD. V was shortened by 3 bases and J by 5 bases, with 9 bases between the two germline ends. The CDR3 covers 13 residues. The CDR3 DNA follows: TGTGCCACCAGTGATCCCCTAACTTATGGCTACACCTTC. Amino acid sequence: CATSDPLTYGYTF.

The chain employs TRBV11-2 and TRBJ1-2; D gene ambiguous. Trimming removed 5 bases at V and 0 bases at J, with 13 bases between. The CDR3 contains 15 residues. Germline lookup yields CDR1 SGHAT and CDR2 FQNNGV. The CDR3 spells CASSPTLEPNYGYTF. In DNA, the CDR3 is TGTGCCAGCAGCCCTACCCTCGAGCCTAACTATGGCTACACCTTC.

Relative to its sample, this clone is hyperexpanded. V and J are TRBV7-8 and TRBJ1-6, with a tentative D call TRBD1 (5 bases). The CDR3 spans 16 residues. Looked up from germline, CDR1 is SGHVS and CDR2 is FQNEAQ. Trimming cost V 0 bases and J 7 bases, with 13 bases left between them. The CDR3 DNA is TGTGCCAGCAGCTTAGCGCAGGGAAGCGCGAATTCACCCCTCCACTTT. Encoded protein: CASSLAQGSANSPLHF.

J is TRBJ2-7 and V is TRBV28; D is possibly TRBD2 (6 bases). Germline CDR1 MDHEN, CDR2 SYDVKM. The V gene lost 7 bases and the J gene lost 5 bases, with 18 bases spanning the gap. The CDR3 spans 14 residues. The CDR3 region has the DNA TGTGCCAGCACCCGTTATGGCGGGATCGACGAGCAGTACTTC. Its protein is CASTRYGGIDEQYF.

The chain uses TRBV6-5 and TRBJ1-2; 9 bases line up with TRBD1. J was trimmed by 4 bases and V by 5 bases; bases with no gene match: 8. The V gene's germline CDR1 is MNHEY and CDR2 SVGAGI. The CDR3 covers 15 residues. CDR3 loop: CASSTRQGELYGYTF. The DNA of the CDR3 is TGTGCCAGCAGTACTCGACAGGGGGAGCTCTATGGCTACACCTTC.

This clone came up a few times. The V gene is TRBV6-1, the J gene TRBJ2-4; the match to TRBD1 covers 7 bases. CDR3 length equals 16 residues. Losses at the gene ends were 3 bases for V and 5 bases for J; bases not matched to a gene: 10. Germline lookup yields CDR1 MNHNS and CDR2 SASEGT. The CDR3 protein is CASSDATGATENIQYF. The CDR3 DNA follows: TGTGCCAGCAGTGACGCTACAGGGGCAACTGAAAACATTCAGTACTTC.

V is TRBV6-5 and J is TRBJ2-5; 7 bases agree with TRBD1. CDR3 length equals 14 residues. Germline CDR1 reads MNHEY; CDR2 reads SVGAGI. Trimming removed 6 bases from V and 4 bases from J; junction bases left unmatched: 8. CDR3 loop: CASSRGQAIETQYF. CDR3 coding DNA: TGTGCCAGCAGCCGAGGACAGGCCATAGAGACCCAGTACTTC.

CDR3 sequence: CASSLWTSGMDTQYF. As DNA, the CDR3 is TGTGCCAGCAGCCTCTGGACTAGCGGGATGGATACGCAGTATTTT. J is TRBJ2-3 and V is TRBV13; 12 bases line up with TRBD2. J lost 6 bases, V lost 5 bases, and 6 bases had no gene match. The CDR3 has 15 amino acids. Germline V lookup: CDR1 PRHDT, CDR2 FYEKMQ (reference sequence).

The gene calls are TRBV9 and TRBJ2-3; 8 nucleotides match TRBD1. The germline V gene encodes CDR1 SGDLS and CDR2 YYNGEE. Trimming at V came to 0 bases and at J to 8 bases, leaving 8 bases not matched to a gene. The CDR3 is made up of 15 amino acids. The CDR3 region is CASSVGAGGAGTQYF. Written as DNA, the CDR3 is TGTGCCAGCAGCGTAGGGGCAGGGGGCGCGGGTACGCAGTATTTT.

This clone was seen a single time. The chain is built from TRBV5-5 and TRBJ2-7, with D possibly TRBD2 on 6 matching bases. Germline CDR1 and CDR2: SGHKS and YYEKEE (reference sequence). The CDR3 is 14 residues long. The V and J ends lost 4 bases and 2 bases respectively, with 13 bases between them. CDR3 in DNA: TGTGCCAGCAGCCCGGAGGGGCAAACCTACGAGCAGTACTTC. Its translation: CASSPEGQTYEQYF.

This CDR3 is CASSSGQGNSGNTIYF. CDR3 coding DNA: TGTGCCAGCAGCTCGGGACAGGGCAACTCTGGAAACACCATATATTTT. V gene TRBV7-6 combines with J gene TRBJ1-3, with 9 bases identical to TRBD1. There are 16 residues in the CDR3. J gave up 0 bases and V 4 bases, and 4 bases lay outside the gene matches. Looked up from germline, CDR1 is SGHVS and CDR2 is FNYEAQ.

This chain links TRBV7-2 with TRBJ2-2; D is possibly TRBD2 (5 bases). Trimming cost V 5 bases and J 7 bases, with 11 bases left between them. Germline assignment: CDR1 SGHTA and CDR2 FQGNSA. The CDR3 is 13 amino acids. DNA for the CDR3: TGTGCCAGCAGCCGTGACCGGGACGGGGAGCTGTTTTTT. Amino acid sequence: CASSRDRDGELFF.

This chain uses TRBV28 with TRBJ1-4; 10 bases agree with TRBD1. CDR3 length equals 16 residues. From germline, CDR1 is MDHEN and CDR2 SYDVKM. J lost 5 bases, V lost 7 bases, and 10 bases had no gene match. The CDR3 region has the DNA TGTGCCAGCACCAGACCGGGACAGGGGAGCAATGAAAAACTGTTTTTT. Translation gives CASTRPGQGSNEKLFF.

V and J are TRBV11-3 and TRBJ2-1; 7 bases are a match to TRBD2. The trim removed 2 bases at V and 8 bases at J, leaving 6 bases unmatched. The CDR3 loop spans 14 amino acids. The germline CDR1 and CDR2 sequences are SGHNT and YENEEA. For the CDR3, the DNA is TGTGCCAGCAGCTTATTCGGACTAGAGGATGAGCAGTTCTTC. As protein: CASSLFGLEDEQFF.

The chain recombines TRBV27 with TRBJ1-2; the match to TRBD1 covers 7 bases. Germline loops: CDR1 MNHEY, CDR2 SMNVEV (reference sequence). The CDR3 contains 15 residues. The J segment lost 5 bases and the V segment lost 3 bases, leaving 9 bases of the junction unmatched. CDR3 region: CASSFTGPGQYGYTF. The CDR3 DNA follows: TGTGCCAGCAGTTTTACCGGTCCGGGACAGTATGGCTACACCTTC.

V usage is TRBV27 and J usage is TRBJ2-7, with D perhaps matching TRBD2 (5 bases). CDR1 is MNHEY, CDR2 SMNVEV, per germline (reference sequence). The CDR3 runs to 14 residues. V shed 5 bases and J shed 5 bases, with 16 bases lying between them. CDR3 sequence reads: CASSLQTSRDEQYF. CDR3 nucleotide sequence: TGTGCCAGCAGTCTCCAGACATCGAGGGACGAGCAGTACTTC.

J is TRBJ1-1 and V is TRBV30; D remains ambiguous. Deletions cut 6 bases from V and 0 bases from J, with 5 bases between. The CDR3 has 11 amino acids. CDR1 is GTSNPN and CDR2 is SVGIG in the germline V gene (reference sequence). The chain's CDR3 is CACTMNTEAFF. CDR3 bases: TGTGCCTGTACCATGAACACTGAAGCTTTCTTT.

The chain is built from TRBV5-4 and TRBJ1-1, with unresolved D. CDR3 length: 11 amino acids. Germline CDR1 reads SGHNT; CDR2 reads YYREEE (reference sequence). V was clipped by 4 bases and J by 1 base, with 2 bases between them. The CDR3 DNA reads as TGTGCCAGCAGCGCGAACACTGAAGCTTTCTTT. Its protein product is CASSANTEAFF.

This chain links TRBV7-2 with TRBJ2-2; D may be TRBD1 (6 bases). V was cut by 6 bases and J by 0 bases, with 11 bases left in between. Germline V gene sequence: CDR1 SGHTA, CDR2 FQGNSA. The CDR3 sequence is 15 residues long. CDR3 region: CASRPDRSNTGELFF. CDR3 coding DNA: TGTGCCAGCAGACCCGACAGGTCGAACACCGGGGAGCTGTTTTTT.

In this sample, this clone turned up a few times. The CDR3, as DNA: TGCGCCAGCCGGACAGAGACTGAGCAGTTCTTC. This sequence encodes CASRTETEQFF. The chain combines TRBV10-2 with TRBJ2-1; possible D gene TRBD1, 6 bases. Per germline, CDR1 WSHSY and CDR2 SAAADI. The CDR3 runs to 11 residues. Trimming cost V 8 bases and J 9 bases, with 11 bases left between them.